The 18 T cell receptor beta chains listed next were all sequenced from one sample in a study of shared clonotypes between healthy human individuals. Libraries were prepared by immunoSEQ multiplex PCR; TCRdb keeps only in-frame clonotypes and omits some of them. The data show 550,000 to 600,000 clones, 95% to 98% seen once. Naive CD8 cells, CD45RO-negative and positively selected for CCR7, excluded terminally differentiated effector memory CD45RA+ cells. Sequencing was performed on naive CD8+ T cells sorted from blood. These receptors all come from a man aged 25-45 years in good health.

Here the CDR3 DNA reads TGTGCCAGCTGGACAGGCCCAATCTACGAGCAGTACTTC. Translating gives CASWTGPIYEQYF. The chain recombines TRBV27 with TRBJ2-7, with 7 bases aligning to TRBD1. In germline, CDR1 is MNHEY, CDR2 SMNVEV (reference sequence). CDR3 length: 13 amino acids. The V gene end was trimmed by 8 bases and the J gene end by 3 bases; junction bases not matched to a gene: 7.

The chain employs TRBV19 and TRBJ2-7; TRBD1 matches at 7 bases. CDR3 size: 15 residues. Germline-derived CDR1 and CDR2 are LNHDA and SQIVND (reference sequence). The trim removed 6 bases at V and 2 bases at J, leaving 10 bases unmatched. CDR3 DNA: TGTGCCAGTAGAAGACTCTCGACAGGGCCCTACGAGCAGTACTTC. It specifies CASRRLSTGPYEQYF. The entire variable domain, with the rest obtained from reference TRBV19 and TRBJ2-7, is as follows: DGGITQSPKYLFRKEGQNVTLSCEQNLNHDAMYWYRQDPGQGLRLIYYSQIVNDFQKGDIAEGYSVSREKKESFPLTVTSAQKNPTAFYLCASRRLSTGPYEQYFGPGTRLTVT.

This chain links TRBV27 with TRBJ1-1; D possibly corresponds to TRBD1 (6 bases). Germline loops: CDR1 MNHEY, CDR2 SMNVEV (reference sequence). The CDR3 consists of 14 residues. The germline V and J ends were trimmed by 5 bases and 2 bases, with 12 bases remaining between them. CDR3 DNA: TGTGCCAGCAGTCCTCGAGGGGGTAACACTGAAGCTTTCTTT. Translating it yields CASSPRGGNTEAFF.

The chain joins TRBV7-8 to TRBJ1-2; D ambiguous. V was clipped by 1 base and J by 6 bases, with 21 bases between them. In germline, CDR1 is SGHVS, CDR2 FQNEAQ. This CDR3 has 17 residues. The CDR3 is CASSLEFGPPTLDGYTF. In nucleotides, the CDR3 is TGTGCCAGCAGCTTAGAATTCGGACCTCCTACATTAGATGGCTACACCTTC.

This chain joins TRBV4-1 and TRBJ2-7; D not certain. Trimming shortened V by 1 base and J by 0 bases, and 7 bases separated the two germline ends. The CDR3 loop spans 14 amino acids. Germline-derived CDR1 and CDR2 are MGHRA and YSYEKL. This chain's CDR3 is CASSQGIGSYEQYF. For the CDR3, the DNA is TGCGCCAGCAGCCAAGGGATTGGCTCCTACGAGCAGTACTTC.

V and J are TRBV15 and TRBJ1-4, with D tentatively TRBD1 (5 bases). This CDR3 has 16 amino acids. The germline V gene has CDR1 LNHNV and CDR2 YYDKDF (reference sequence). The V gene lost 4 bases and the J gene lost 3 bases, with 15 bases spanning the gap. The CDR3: CATSITQGGANEKLFF. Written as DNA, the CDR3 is TGTGCCACCAGCATAACCCAGGGAGGTGCTAATGAAAAACTGTTTTTT. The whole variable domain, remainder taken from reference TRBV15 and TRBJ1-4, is DAMVIQNPRYQVTQFGKPVTLSCSQTLNHNVMYWYQQKSSQAPKLLFHYYDKDFNNEADTPDNFQSRRPNTSFCFLDIRSPGLGDTAMYLCATSITQGGANEKLFFGSGTQLSVL.

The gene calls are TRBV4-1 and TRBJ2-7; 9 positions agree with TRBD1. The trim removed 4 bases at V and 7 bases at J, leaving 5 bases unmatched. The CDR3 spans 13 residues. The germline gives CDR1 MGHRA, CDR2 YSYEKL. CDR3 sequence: CASSRTGGGEQYF. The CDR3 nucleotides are TGCGCCAGCAGCCGAACAGGGGGCGGTGAGCAGTACTTC.

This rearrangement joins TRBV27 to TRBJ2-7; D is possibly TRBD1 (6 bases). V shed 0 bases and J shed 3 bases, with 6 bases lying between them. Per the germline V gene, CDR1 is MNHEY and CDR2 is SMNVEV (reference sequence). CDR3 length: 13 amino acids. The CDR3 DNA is TGTGCCAGCAGTTTATCACAGGGCTACGAGCAGTACTTC. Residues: CASSLSQGYEQYF.

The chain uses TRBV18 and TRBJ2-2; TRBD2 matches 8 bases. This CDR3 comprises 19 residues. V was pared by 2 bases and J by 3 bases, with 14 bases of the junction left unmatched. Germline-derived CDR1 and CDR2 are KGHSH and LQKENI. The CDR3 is CASSPTTYGRAPDTGELFF. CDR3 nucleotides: TGTGCCAGCTCACCAACTACTTACGGGAGGGCCCCGGACACCGGGGAGCTGTTTTTT.

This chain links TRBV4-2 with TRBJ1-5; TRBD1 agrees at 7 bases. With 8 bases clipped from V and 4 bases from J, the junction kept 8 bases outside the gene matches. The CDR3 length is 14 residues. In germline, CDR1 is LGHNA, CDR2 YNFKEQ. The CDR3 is CASGWDSYNQPQHF. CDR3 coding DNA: TGTGCCAGCGGATGGGACAGCTATAATCAGCCCCAGCATTTT.

CDR3 region: CASSIGTGLIEAFF. The CDR3 DNA follows: TGTGCCAGTAGTATAGGGACAGGGCTGATTGAAGCTTTCTTT. This sequence joins TRBV19 and TRBJ1-1, with 8 bases matching TRBD1. This CDR3 is 14 amino acids long. Germline V gene lookup returns CDR1 LNHDA and CDR2 SQIVND (reference sequence). V was pared by 1 base and J by 7 bases, with 5 bases of the junction left unmatched.

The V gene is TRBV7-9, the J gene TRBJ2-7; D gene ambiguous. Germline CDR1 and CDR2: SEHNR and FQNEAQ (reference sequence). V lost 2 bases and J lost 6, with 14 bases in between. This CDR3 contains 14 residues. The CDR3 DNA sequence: TGTGCCAGCAGCTTACCCCTAGACCCCCGCGAGCAGTACTTC. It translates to CASSLPLDPREQYF. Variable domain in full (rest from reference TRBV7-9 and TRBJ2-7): DTGVSQNPRHKITKRGQNVTFRCDPISEHNRLYWYRQTLGQGPEFLTYFQNEAQLEKSRLLSDRFSAERPKGSFSTLEIQRTEQGDSAMYLCASSLPLDPREQYFGPGTRLTVT.

CDR3 sequence reads: CASSQDLGSNEQYF. CDR3 in DNA: TGCGCCAGCAGCCAAGATCTAGGTTCCAACGAGCAGTACTTC. The chain carries TRBV4-3 and TRBJ2-7, with D hard to call. This CDR3 is 14 amino acids long. The V end lost 0 bases, the J end lost 5 bases, and 11 bases lay between the germline ends. Germline V gene lookup returns CDR1 LGHNA and CDR2 YSLEER.

The CDR3 DNA follows: TGTGCCAGCAGCTTACCGGGATATACTCGGGAGCAGTACTTC. It is translated as CASSLPGYTREQYF. This chain uses TRBV7-9 with TRBJ2-7; TRBD2 might be the D (5 bases). The CDR3 contains 14 residues. Germline V gene sequence: CDR1 SEHNR, CDR2 FQNEAQ (reference sequence). V gave up 2 bases and J gave up 7 bases, with 15 bases separating them.

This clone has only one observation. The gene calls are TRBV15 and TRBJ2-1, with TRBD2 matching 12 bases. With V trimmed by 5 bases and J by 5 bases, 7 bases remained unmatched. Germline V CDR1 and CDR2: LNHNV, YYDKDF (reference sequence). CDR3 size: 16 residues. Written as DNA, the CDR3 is TGTGCCACCAGCGGAGGACTAGCGGGAAATAACAATGAGCAGTTCTTC. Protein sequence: CATSGGLAGNNNEQFF. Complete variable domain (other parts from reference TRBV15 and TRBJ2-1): DAMVIQNPRYQVTQFGKPVTLSCSQTLNHNVMYWYQQKSSQAPKLLFHYYDKDFNNEADTPDNFQSRRPNTSFCFLDIRSPGLGDTAMYLCATSGGLAGNNNEQFFGPGTRLTVL.

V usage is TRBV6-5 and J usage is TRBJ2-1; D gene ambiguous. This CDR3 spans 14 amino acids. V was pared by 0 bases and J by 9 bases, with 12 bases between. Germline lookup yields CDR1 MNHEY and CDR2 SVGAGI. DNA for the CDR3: TGTGCCAGCAGTTACTCTAGACACAATGGTGAGCAGTTCTTC. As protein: CASSYSRHNGEQFF.

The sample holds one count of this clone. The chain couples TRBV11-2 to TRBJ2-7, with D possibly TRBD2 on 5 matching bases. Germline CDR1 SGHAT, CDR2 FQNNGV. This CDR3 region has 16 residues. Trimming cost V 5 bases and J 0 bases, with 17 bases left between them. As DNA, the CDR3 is TGTGCCAGCAGCCCGCGTTTCGGGGATGCCTCCTACGAGCAGTACTTC. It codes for CASSPRFGDASYEQYF.

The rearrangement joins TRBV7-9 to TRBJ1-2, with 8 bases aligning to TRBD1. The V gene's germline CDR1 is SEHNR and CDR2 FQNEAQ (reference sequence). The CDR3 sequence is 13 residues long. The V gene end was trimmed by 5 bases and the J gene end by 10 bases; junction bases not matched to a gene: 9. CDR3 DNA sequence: TGTGCCAGCAGCCTCGGGACAGGACGGGCCTACACCTTC. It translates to CASSLGTGRAYTF.